These T cell receptor beta chains were read from a single sample in a study of T-cell reconstitution after alpha-beta-depleted transplantation in children. MiXCR, applied by TCRdb to the PCR reads, yields one record per CDR3 protein. The table has around 96,000 distinct CDR3 sequences, 9% to 15% seen once; the top ten hold roughly 14%. The sequences come from PBMCs from the stem cell graft donor, collected from the stem cell graft. The receptors here all came from a human donor who donated a stem cell graft to a child with inherited bone marrow failure. The CDR3 runs from the conserved cysteine through the conserved F or W. D genes are given only for firm matches. Where a row states a size, it is once, few, many or the class of an expanded clone; other rows omit it.

len	v_gene	d_gene	abundance	j_gene	CDR3nt	CDR3aa
19	TRBV7-2	TRBD2	many	TRBJ2-2	TGTGCCAGCAGCGCGAGTCCTAGCGGGGGGGCCTTTCAAACCGGGGAGCTGTTTTTT	CASSASPSGGAFQTGELFF
11	TRBV30	-	-	TRBJ2-7	TGTGCCTGGAGTAAGACCTACGAGCAGTACTTC	CAWSKTYEQYF
13	TRBV28	-	many	TRBJ1-1	TGTGCCAGCCGTTGGGCAGTAGGGACTGAAGCTTTCTTT	CASRWAVGTEAFF
17	TRBV20-1	TRBD2	few	TRBJ2-1	TGCAGTGCTAGATCCTTTCCCGGGACTAGCGGATACAATGAGCAGTTCTTC	CSARSFPGTSGYNEQFF
14	TRBV5-1	-	many	TRBJ2-3	TGCGCCAGCAGCCGACAGGACAACACAGATACGCAGTATTTT	CASSRQDNTDTQYF
13	TRBV7-2	-	few	TRBJ2-3	TGTGCCAGCAGAGGGGGGAGCACAGATACGCAGTATTTT	CASRGGSTDTQYF
14	TRBV5-1	-	few	TRBJ2-1	TGCGCCAGCAGGCTGGGGGGAGCCCACAATGAGCAGTTCTTC	CASRLGGAHNEQFF
17	TRBV4-3	TRBD2	many	TRBJ2-1	TGCGCCAGCAGCCAAGATGGGACTAGCGGGGGTAGAGGTGAGCAGTTCTTC	CASSQDGTSGGRGEQFF
15	TRBV2	TRBD2	-	TRBJ2-3	TGTGCCAGCAGTGTCACTAGCGGGACGACAGATACGCAGTATTTT	CASSVTSGTTDTQYF
12	TRBV7-9	-	many	TRBJ2-1	TGTGCCAGCAGCTTAGCTTTGGATGAGCAGTTCTTC	CASSLALDEQFF
14	TRBV5-1	TRBD2	many	TRBJ2-1	TGCGCCAGCAGCTTCCAGCGGGGCTACAATGAGCAGTTCTTC	CASSFQRGYNEQFF
13	TRBV5-6	TRBD1	many	TRBJ2-1	TGTGCCAGCAGCTTGGTAACCGACAGGGTCACGTTCTTC	CASSLVTDRVTFF
15	TRBV9	-	many	TRBJ2-2	TGTGCCAGCAGCCCGCGTCAGGGAAGGGGCGGGGAGCTGTTTTTT	CASSPRQGRGGELFF
16	TRBV4-3	TRBD1	many	TRBJ2-7	TGCGCCAGCAGCCATACCCGGACAGGGGGCTTCTCCGAGCAGTACTTC	CASSHTRTGGFSEQYF
13	TRBV6-6	-	-	TRBJ2-1	TGTGCCAGCCTCCATCCCTACTCCAATGAGCAGTTCTTC	CASLHPYSNEQFF
13	TRBV20-1	-	many	TRBJ2-7	TGCAGTGCTAGAGCTCCGGGGACCTACGAGCAGTACTTC	CSARAPGTYEQYF
14	TRBV14	-	many	TRBJ2-1	TGTGCCAGCAGCCGAAGGGGAAGGGACAATGAGCAGTTCTTC	CASSRRGRDNEQFF
13	TRBV27	-	many	TRBJ2-7	TGTGCCAGCAGTATCTCGGGATCCCACGAGCAGTACTTC	CASSISGSHEQYF
17	TRBV15	-	-	TRBJ1-4	TGTGCCACCAGCAGAGATGGAGGACACGCAACTAATGAAAAACTGTTTTTT	CATSRDGGHATNEKLFF
13	TRBV7-2	-	many	TRBJ1-1	TGTGCCAGCAGCCCGCACAGAGACGCTGAAGCTTTCTTT	CASSPHRDAEAFF
15	TRBV7-2	-	many	TRBJ1-2	TGTGCCAGCAGCTTAGAAGACAGGCTTGGCTATGGCTACACCTTC	CASSLEDRLGYGYTF
14	TRBV28	TRBD1	many	TRBJ2-5	TGTGCCAGCAGTCCACAGGGGCTCGAAGAGACCCAGTACTTC	CASSPQGLEETQYF
14	TRBV27	TRBD1	many	TRBJ1-2	TGTGCCAGCAGTTTATCGGGAGGGGGCTACGGCTACACCTTC	CASSLSGGGYGYTF
14	TRBV5-1	-	many	TRBJ1-1	TGCGCCAGCAGCTTGGAGTGGGCTAGCACTGAAGCTTTCTTT	CASSLEWASTEAFF
15	TRBV20-1	-	many	TRBJ2-3	TGCAGTGCTAGAGTATGGGCTAGCGGCACAGATACGCAGTATTTT	CSARVWASGTDTQYF
14	TRBV16	-	-	TRBJ1-3	TGTGCCAGCAGCCAAGGGCAGACGGGAAACACCATATATTTT	CASSQGQTGNTIYF
14	TRBV3-1	-	few	TRBJ2-2	TGTGCCAGCAGCCAACAGGTGAACACCGGGGAGCTGTTTTTT	CASSQQVNTGELFF
15	TRBV28	-	few	TRBJ1-2	TGTGCCAGCGCCAACGGGGACAAACCTTACTATGGCTACACCTTC	CASANGDKPYYGYTF
16	TRBV11-2	TRBD2	many	TRBJ2-7	TGTGCCAGCAGTTTTTCGAGAGCGGCGGGAGGATCGCGGGTGTACTTC	CASSFSRAAGGSRVYF
17	TRBV7-2	TRBD2	many	TRBJ2-1	TGTGCCAGCAGCCTCCCCTGGGCTGCGGGAGGGCGGGATGAGCAGTTCTTC	CASSLPWAAGGRDEQFF
13	TRBV20-1	-	many	TRBJ1-1	TGCAGTGCTAGAGCGGGAGAGAACACTGAAGCTTTCTTT	CSARAGENTEAFF
15	TRBV14	TRBD2	many	TRBJ2-1	TGTGCCAGCAGCCAAGTCGGCGGGAGGCGTAATGAGCAGTTCTTC	CASSQVGGRRNEQFF